The next 26 T cell receptor beta chains were all read from a single sample in a study of blood T cell repertoires in COVID-19. Sequencing used immunoSEQ multiplex PCR; TCRdb keeps in-frame clones, though not all of them. The sample lists approximately 280,000 clones; about nine tenths were seen once. Input material: PBMCs or T cells enriched from blood (not recorded which). These receptors came from a woman in her fifties or sixties who had recovered from COVID-19.

The CDR3 DNA sequence: TGTGCCAGCAGCCCGCGGGACAGGAAAACAGATACGCAGTATTTT. Its translation: CASSPRDRKTDTQYF. V and J are TRBV7-2 and TRBJ2-3; 8 nucleotides line up with TRBD1. The CDR3 extends over 15 amino acids. Germline lookup yields CDR1 SGHTA and CDR2 FQGNSA. The V gene end was trimmed by 5 bases and the J gene end by 3 bases; junction bases not matched to a gene: 7.

This clone was detected once. The V and J genes are TRBV30 and TRBJ2-7, with unresolved D. Germline CDR1 is GTSNPN and CDR2 is SVGIG (reference sequence). Trimming shortened V by 0 bases and J by 6 bases, and 15 bases separated the two germline ends. CDR3 length: 14 residues. CDR3 residues: CAWSVSLSLLEQYF. The CDR3 DNA is TGTGCCTGGAGTGTATCCCTTAGCCTCCTCGAGCAGTACTTC.

CDR3 in DNA: TGTGCCAGCAGTTTAGGACAGCTAAAGCAGTTCTTC. It translates to CASSLGQLKQFF. V usage is TRBV28 and J usage is TRBJ2-1; D is possibly TRBD1 (6 bases). CDR1 and CDR2 (germline): MDHEN, SYDVKM. V shed 2 bases and J shed 11 bases, with 10 bases lying between them. This CDR3 spans 12 amino acids.

The chain is built from TRBV11-2 and TRBJ2-2; the D is unclear. This CDR3 contains 14 residues. The germline V gene has CDR1 SGHAT and CDR2 FQNNGV. V was pared by 5 bases and J by 2 bases, with 9 bases between. Written as DNA, the CDR3 is TGTGCCAGCAGCCCGGTACTTAACACCGGGGAGCTGTTTTTT. Translation: CASSPVLNTGELFF.

The CDR3 bases are TGTGCCAGCAGTTCAACTGGACAGGGCGGTGGAAACACCATATATTTT. Translation gives CASSSTGQGGGNTIYF. The chain has TRBV2 and TRBJ1-3, with 8 positions matching TRBD1. CDR3 size: 16 residues. Per germline, CDR1 SNHLY and CDR2 FYNNEI. The J segment lost 3 bases and the V segment lost 5 bases, leaving 9 bases of the junction unmatched. Complete variable domain (other parts from reference TRBV2 and TRBJ1-3): EPEVTQTPSHQVTQMGQEVILRCVPISNHLYFYWYRQILGQKVEFLVSFYNNEISEKSEIFDDQFSVERPDGSNFTLKIRSTKLEDSAMYFCASSSTGQGGGNTIYFGEGSWLTVV.

The J gene is TRBJ2-7, the V gene TRBV28; D is ambiguous. Per the germline V gene, CDR1 is MDHEN and CDR2 is SYDVKM. The CDR3 is 17 amino acids. Deletions cut 2 bases from V and 1 base from J, with 18 bases between. CDR3 DNA sequence: TGTGCCAGCAGTTTAGCCCTACGGGTTACGGAATCCTACGAGCAGTACTTC. Residues: CASSLALRVTESYEQYF.

V gene TRBV7-3 combines with J gene TRBJ2-1, with D possibly being TRBD2 (6 bases). The CDR3 consists of 16 residues. The ends were cut back, 5 bases at V and 9 bases at J, with 23 bases in the middle. Germline CDR1 reads SGHTA; CDR2 reads FQGTGA. CDR3 residues: CASSRGGASGEGEQFF. The CDR3 DNA sequence: TGTGCCAGCAGCCGCGGTGGGGCTTCGGGGGAAGGTGAGCAGTTCTTC.

This chain joins TRBV11-3 and TRBJ1-1, with 8 bases identical to TRBD1. This CDR3 has 14 amino acids. The J segment lost 4 bases and the V segment lost 5 bases, leaving 6 bases of the junction unmatched. Germline V lookup: CDR1 SGHNT, CDR2 YENEEA. The CDR3 loop is CASSIGQGPTEAFF. CDR3 nucleotides: TGTGCCAGCAGCATCGGACAGGGTCCCACTGAAGCTTTCTTT.

The chain couples TRBV10-1 to TRBJ2-2; a possible D gene is TRBD1 (6 bases). The CDR3 is 13 residues long. Germline CDR1 is WNHNN and CDR2 is SYGVQD (reference sequence). V was trimmed by 3 bases and J by 5 bases, leaving 7 bases between them. The CDR3 loop is CASSDQGTGELFF. The CDR3 DNA sequence: TGCGCCAGCAGTGATCAGGGGACCGGGGAGCTGTTTTTT.

V usage is TRBV5-1 and J usage is TRBJ1-5; 9 nucleotides match TRBD1. The length of the CDR3 is 15 residues. The junction had 5 bases not matched to a gene; V was cut back by 3 bases and J by 4 bases. The germline V gene encodes CDR1 SGHRS and CDR2 YFSETQ. This CDR3 reads CASSSGTGSNQPQHF. The CDR3 DNA reads TGCGCCAGCAGCTCGGGGACAGGGTCAAATCAGCCCCAGCATTTT.

This sequence joins TRBV5-1 and TRBJ2-5; D remains unclear. CDR1 and CDR2 (germline): SGHRS, YFSETQ. This CDR3 region has 14 residues. Trimming removed 2 bases at V and 1 base at J, with 9 bases between. Here the CDR3 DNA reads TGCGCCAGCAGCTTTGGAGACGTCCAAGAGACCCAGTACTTC. It is translated as CASSFGDVQETQYF.

This clone was detected only a few times. The chain joins TRBV18 to TRBJ1-3; 7 bases align to TRBD1. J gave up 0 bases and V 4 bases, and 6 bases lay outside the gene matches. Looked up from germline, CDR1 is KGHSH and CDR2 is LQKENI. The CDR3 loop spans 16 amino acids. The CDR3 region is CASSREGGSSGNTIYF. DNA of the CDR3: TGTGCCAGCTCACGTGAAGGGGGCTCCTCTGGAAACACCATATATTTT.

This chain uses TRBV2 with TRBJ2-5; no clear D. Germline CDR1 reads SNHLY; CDR2 reads FYNNEI. This CDR3 is built from 15 residues. V lost 3 bases, J lost 1 base, and 12 bases lay in between. The DNA for the CDR3 is TGTGCCAGCAGTGAGAGGCGAAGGCGCCAAGAGACCCAGTACTTC. Protein sequence: CASSERRRRQETQYF.

The chain links TRBV7-9 to TRBJ1-6; no clear D gene. Per the germline V gene, CDR1 is SEHNR and CDR2 is FQNEAQ (reference sequence). The CDR3 spans 13 residues. The V end lost 4 bases, the J end lost 7 bases, and 8 bases lay between the germline ends. The CDR3 reads CASSSTGNSPLHF. The CDR3 DNA reads TGTGCCAGCAGCTCTACGGGGAATTCACCCCTCCACTTT.

The gene calls are TRBV6-5 and TRBJ1-1, with 7 bases identical to TRBD1. CDR1 MNHEY and CDR2 SVGAGI come from the germline V gene. The junction had 10 bases not matched to a gene; V was cut back by 5 bases and J by 4 bases. CDR3 length: 15 amino acids. The CDR3 coding sequence is TGTGCCAGCAGTCCTGGAAGGGGGCGCGGCACTGAAGCTTTCTTT. Amino acid sequence: CASSPGRGRGTEAFF.

The V and J genes are TRBV4-2 and TRBJ1-2; 7 bases are shared with TRBD1. V shed 0 bases and J 3 bases; nucleotides not matched to a gene: 4. Germline assignment: CDR1 LGHNA and CDR2 YNFKEQ. The CDR3 has 15 residues. This CDR3 reads CASSQDRGEDYGYTF. The CDR3, as DNA: TGTGCCAGCAGCCAAGACAGGGGGGAGGACTATGGCTACACCTTC.

The V and J genes are TRBV20-1 and TRBJ2-7, with 9 bases aligning to TRBD2. CDR1 is DFQATT, CDR2 SNEGSKA, per germline (reference sequence). CDR3 length equals 16 residues. With V trimmed by 3 bases and J by 0 bases, 9 bases remained unmatched. CDR3 region: CSASPRLAVNSYEQYF. The CDR3 DNA is TGCAGTGCTAGTCCGCGACTAGCGGTGAACTCCTACGAGCAGTACTTC.

In this sample, this clone turned up once. V gene TRBV28 combines with J gene TRBJ1-6; D ambiguous. The CDR3 totals 16 residues. The V gene lost 5 bases and the J gene lost 2 bases, with 13 bases spanning the gap. The germline V gene has CDR1 MDHEN and CDR2 SYDVKM. The CDR3 DNA reads TGTGCCAGCAGTACCTCCGCCGGGACCTATAATTCACCCCTCCACTTT. It translates to CASSTSAGTYNSPLHF.

The DNA for the CDR3 is TGTGCCACCAGCGCCCTCAGACAGGGCCCGAACACCGGGGAGCTGTTTTTT. Translated, it gives CATSALRQGPNTGELFF. The chain uses TRBV24-1 and TRBJ2-2; 7 bases agree with TRBD1. Germline CDR1 and CDR2: KGHDR and SFDVKD. This CDR3 has 17 amino acids. Germline trimming cut 7 bases from V and 0 bases from J; bases unmatched to any gene: 10.

This clone was counted between two and nine times. V is TRBV5-1 and J is TRBJ2-3; 9 bases match TRBD1. The V gene end was trimmed by 0 bases and the J gene end by 2 bases; junction bases not matched to a gene: 10. The germline CDR1 and CDR2 sequences are SGHRS and YFSETQ. The CDR3 consists of 18 residues. The CDR3 sequence: CASSLARTGTGNTDTQYF. CDR3 DNA sequence: TGCGCCAGCAGCTTGGCCCGGACCGGGACAGGGAACACAGATACGCAGTATTTT. The full variable domain, in which reference TRBV5-1 and TRBJ2-3 provide the parts outside the CDR3, is KAGVTQTPRYLIKTRGQQVTLSCSPISGHRSVSWYQQTPGQGLQFLFEYFSETQRNKGNFPGRFSGRQFSNSRSEMNVSTLELGDSALYLCASSLARTGTGNTDTQYFGPGTRLTVL.

The rearrangement links TRBV3-1 (or the pseudogene TRBV3-2) to TRBJ1-6; D is perhaps TRBD1 (6 bases). The CDR3 covers 15 residues. Between the trimmed V and J ends, which lost 4 bases and 8 bases, there was a span of 15 bases. Looked up from germline, CDR1 is LGHDT and CDR2 is YNNKEL (reference sequence). The CDR3 is CASSRGGAGDSPLHF. The CDR3 nucleotides are TGTGCCAGCAGCCGGGGGGGGGCCGGGGATTCACCCCTCCACTTT.

The V call is TRBV19, the J call TRBJ1-1; D is undetermined. The CDR3 consists of 12 residues. V was pared by 11 bases and J by 0 bases, with 10 bases between. The germline gives CDR1 LNHDA, CDR2 SQIVND (reference sequence). As DNA, the CDR3 is TGTGCCTCCGGTTATCTGAACACTGAAGCTTTCTTT. Protein: CASGYLNTEAFF.

The chain has TRBV13 and TRBJ2-1; no clear D gene. V was trimmed by 5 bases and J by 9 bases, leaving 20 bases between them. Germline V gives CDR1 PRHDT, CDR2 FYEKMQ (reference sequence). The CDR3 runs 15 residues. This chain's CDR3 is CASSPYLLAPGEQFF. CDR3 nucleotides: TGTGCCAGCAGCCCCTACCTCTTAGCCCCCGGTGAGCAGTTCTTC.

This chain joins TRBV5-1 and TRBJ2-1, with 7 bases aligning to TRBD2. V trimming: 3 bases; J trimming: 0 bases; junction bases outside the gene matches: 6. The CDR3 has 16 amino acids. Per germline, CDR1 SGHRS and CDR2 YFSETQ. The CDR3 DNA reads as TGCGCCAGCAGCTGGACGGGCGGGAGCTCCTACAATGAGCAGTTCTTC. This codes for CASSWTGGSSYNEQFF.

The chain employs TRBV5-1 and TRBJ2-1; D might be TRBD1 (6 bases). CDR3 size: 15 residues. Germline-derived CDR1 and CDR2 are SGHRS and YFSETQ. Deletions cut 6 bases from V and 0 bases from J, with 13 bases between. The CDR3 sequence is CASKKQGSSYNEQFF. CDR3 DNA sequence: TGCGCCAGCAAAAAACAGGGAAGCTCCTACAATGAGCAGTTCTTC.

The sample holds one count of this clone. The chain recombines TRBV6-5 with TRBJ2-7; 9 bases agree with TRBD1. This CDR3 spans 14 amino acids. CDR1 and CDR2 from the germline V gene are MNHEY and SVGAGI. V shed 10 bases and J 4 bases; nucleotides not matched to a gene: 11. Here the CDR3 DNA reads TGTGCCACTACGACAGGGGGTGCGACTTACGAGCAGTACTTC. It translates to CATTTGGATYEQYF.